This note documents a single TCR beta chain sequence. Version v3.0 of the immunoSEQ assay was performed at survey level. Sequencing used immunoSEQ multiplex PCR; TCRdb keeps in-frame clones, though not all of them. Altogether roughly 40,000 clones are present, around 85% being singletons, with the ten largest covering under 4.5%. This record belongs to a study of long-term antiretroviral therapy in people with HIV. This CDR3 has 14 residues. Germline lookup yields CDR1 GTSNPN and CDR2 SVGIG (reference sequence). With V trimmed by 4 bases and J by 5 bases, 8 bases remained unmatched. The material was unsorted PBMCs, obtained 1.2 years after starting antiretroviral therapy. This chain uses TRBV30 with TRBJ1-1; TRBD1 matches at 9 bases. The origin of this receptor is a woman aged 45-65 years with HIV. The CDR3 bases are TGTGCCTGGATCCAGGGACAGGGAAGTACTGAAGCTTTCTTT. Translated: CAWIQGQGSTEAFF. The entire variable domain, with the rest obtained from reference TRBV30 and TRBJ1-1, is as follows: SQTIHQWPATLVQPVGSPLSLECTVEGTSNPNLYWYRQAAGRGLQLLFYSVGIGQISSEVPQNLSASRPQDRQFILSSKKLLLSDSGFYLCAWIQGQGSTEAFFGQGTRLTVV.